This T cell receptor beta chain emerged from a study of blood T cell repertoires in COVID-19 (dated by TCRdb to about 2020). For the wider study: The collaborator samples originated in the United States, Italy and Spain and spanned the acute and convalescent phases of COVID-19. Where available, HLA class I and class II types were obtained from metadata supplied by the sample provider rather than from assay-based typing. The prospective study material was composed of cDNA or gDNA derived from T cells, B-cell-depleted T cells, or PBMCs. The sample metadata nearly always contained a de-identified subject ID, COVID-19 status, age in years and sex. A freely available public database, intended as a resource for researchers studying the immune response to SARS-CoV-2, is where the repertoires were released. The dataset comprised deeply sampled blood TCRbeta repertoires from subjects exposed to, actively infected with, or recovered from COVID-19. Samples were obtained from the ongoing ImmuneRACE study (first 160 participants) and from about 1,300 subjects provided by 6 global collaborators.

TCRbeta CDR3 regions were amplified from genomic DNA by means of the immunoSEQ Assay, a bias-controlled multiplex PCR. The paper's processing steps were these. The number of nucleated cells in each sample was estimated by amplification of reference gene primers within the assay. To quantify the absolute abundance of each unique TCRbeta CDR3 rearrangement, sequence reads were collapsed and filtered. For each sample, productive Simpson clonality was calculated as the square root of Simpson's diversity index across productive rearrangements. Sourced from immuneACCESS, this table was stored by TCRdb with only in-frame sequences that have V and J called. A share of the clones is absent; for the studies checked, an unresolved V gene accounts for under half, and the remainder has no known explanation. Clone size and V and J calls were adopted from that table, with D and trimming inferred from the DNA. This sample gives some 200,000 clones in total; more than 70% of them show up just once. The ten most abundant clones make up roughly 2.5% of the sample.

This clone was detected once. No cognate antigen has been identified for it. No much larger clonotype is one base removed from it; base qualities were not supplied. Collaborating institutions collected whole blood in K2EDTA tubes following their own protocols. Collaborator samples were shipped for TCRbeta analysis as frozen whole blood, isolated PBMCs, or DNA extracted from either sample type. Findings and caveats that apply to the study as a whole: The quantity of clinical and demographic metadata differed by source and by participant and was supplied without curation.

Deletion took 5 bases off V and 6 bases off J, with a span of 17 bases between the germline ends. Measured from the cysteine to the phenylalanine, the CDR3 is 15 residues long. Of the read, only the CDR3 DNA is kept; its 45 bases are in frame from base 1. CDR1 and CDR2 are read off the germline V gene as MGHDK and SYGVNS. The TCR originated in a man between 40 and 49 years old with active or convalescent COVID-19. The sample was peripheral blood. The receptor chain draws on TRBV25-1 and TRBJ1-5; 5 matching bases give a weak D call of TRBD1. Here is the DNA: TGTGCCAGCAGTCCACCGGGTGTGGGGGGTCAGCCCCAGCATTTT. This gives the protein CASSPPGVGGQPQHF. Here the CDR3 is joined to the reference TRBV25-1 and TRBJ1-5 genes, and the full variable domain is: EADIYQTPRYLVIGTGKKITLECSQTMGHDKMYWYQQDPGMELHLIHYSYGVNSTEKGDLSSESTVSRIRTEHFPLTLESARPSHTSQYLCASSPPGVGGQPQHFGDGTRLSIL.